The clone carrying this TCR beta chain was seen a few times. What it binds is not known. These data belong to a study of T-cell memory formation after mild COVID-19. General observations from the study: Balance between CD4 and CD8 was seen in clones contracting day 15 to 85, and a CD4+ lean was seen in later expanders.

Germline lookup yields CDR1 SGHRS and CDR2 YFSETQ. Trimming pared 4 bases from V and 6 bases from J, leaving 13 bases between. The CDR3 extends over 14 amino acids. TCRdb independently ran MiXCR on the 5' RACE reads; one entry per CDR3 protein. The sample consists of 240,000 or so distinct CDR3 sequences, 8% to 9.5% of them appearing once. The chain combines TRBV5-1 with TRBJ1-4; a possible D gene is TRBD1 (5 bases). Material for sequencing was PBMCs or a T cell subset sorted from them (not recorded which). This TCR was recovered from a man aged 18 to 30 who had mild COVID-19 (a few samples of this study predate the infection). Cell type and time point are not known. The CDR3 region is CASSGGAEDEKLFF. In DNA form, the CDR3 reads TGCGCCAGCAGCGGGGGTGCAGAGGATGAAAAACTGTTTTTT.